Below, 24 T cell receptor beta chains from the same sample are listed, as sequenced in a study of naive and memory T cell subsets. The study, taken as a whole, reports: A few larger clonotypes appeared in naive repertoires, especially CD8, possibly memory cells re-expressing CD45RA.

Two oligonucleotides, mixed equimolar, formed the beta constant-region primer covering TRBC1 and TRBC2. The ligated cDNA underwent four PCR rounds using SP2 and nested alpha and beta constant-region primers. TCRdb ran MiXCR on the UMI-ligation and nested PCR reads and lists one entry per CDR3 protein. Of 150,000 or so distinct CDR3 sequences in the sample, approximately 22% were seen once. Their specific antigens are unknown. Sequencing was carried out using naive CD4+ T cells from blood. The receptor source for this set is a human donor in good health.

The V call is TRBV29-1, the J call TRBJ1-2; D unresolved. Germline CDR1 SQVTM, CDR2 ANQGSEA. V lost 6 bases and J 6 bases, leaving 5 bases between the germline ends. This CDR3 spans 9 amino acids. The CDR3 coding sequence is TGCAGCGTCGCGGATGGCTACACCTTC. This translates into CSVADGYTF.

This clonotype has a handful of counts. The rearrangement uses TRBV28 and TRBJ2-6; D unresolved. V lost 6 bases and J 0 bases, leaving 3 bases between the germline ends. CDR1 MDHEN and CDR2 SYDVKM come from the germline V gene. The CDR3 spans 13 residues. The DNA for the CDR3 is TGTGCCAGCAGGATCTCTGGGGCCAACGTCCTGACTTTC. It codes for CASRISGANVLTF.

The genes are TRBV19 and TRBJ2-7; 10 bases map to TRBD1. CDR1 LNHDA and CDR2 SQIVND come from the germline V gene (reference sequence). V shed 5 bases, J shed 6 bases, and the junction held 4 bases outside the gene matches. The CDR3 is 13 residues long. CDR3 coding DNA: TGTGCCAGTAGTGTGGGACAGGGGCTCGAGCAGTACTTC. Protein sequence: CASSVGQGLEQYF. The full variable domain, in which reference TRBV19 and TRBJ2-7 provide the parts outside the CDR3, is DGGITQSPKYLFRKEGQNVTLSCEQNLNHDAMYWYRQDPGQGLRLIYYSQIVNDFQKGDIAEGYSVSREKKESFPLTVTSAQKNPTAFYLCASSVGQGLEQYFGPGTRLTVT.

This clonotype was seen at least ten times. The V and J genes are TRBV5-1 and TRBJ2-2, with D unresolved. Trimming took off 4 bases at V and 4 bases at J, with 8 bases between the two ends. CDR1 is SGHRS and CDR2 is YFSETQ in the germline V gene. CDR3 length: 13 amino acids. The CDR3 DNA reads as TGCGCCAGCAGCCTACAGCCCACCGGGGAGCTGTTTTTT. Translated: CASSLQPTGELFF.

This clonotype was seen many times. The chain recombines TRBV23-1 with TRBJ2-5, with D perhaps being TRBD1 or TRBD2 (5 bases each). TRBV23-1 is placed among ORFs of uncertain function. The CDR3 contains 15 residues. Trimming stripped 4 bases from V and 1 base from J, with 13 bases between. Here the CDR3 DNA reads TGCGCCAGCAGTCCAATCTGGGGGATCCAAGAGACCCAGTACTTC. It encodes CASSPIWGIQETQYF.

This clonotype has just a few counts. The chain joins TRBV4-3 to TRBJ2-3, with TRBD2 matching over 10 bases. V lost 0 bases and J lost 3; bases outside the gene matches: 15. Germline V CDR1 and CDR2: LGHNA, YSLEER. The CDR3 is made up of 20 amino acids. The CDR3 coding sequence is TGCGCCAGCAGCCAAGACCCTGGAATCACTAGCGGGATCTTTACAGATACGCAGTATTTT. It codes for CASSQDPGITSGIFTDTQYF.

This chain uses TRBV4-1 with TRBJ2-4, with unresolved D. V shed 0 bases and J shed 7 bases, with 22 bases lying between them. Germline CDR1 MGHRA, CDR2 YSYEKL. CDR3 length: 18 residues. In DNA form, the CDR3 reads TGCGCCAGCAGCCAAGATCCCTCAGGACCAGGTGGTGAGAACATTCAGTACTTC. Amino acids: CASSQDPSGPGGENIQYF.

There are a few counts of this clonotype. The V gene is TRBV6-6, the J gene TRBJ1-3; D is unclear. V lost 8 bases to trimming and J lost 0 bases, with 8 bases between them. Germline lookup yields CDR1 MNHNY and CDR2 SVGAGI (reference sequence). This CDR3 comprises 13 residues. The CDR3 region is CASGQISGNTIYF. The CDR3 DNA reads as TGTGCCAGCGGTCAGATCTCTGGAAACACCATATATTTT.

This rearrangement joins TRBV3-1 to TRBJ2-2, with TRBD2 as a possible D gene (5 bases). Germline CDR1 is LGHDT and CDR2 is YNNKEL (reference sequence). CDR3 size: 16 residues. V was clipped by 4 bases and J by 4 bases, with 16 bases between them. Here the CDR3 DNA reads TGTGCCAGCAGCCCACGTAGGACTGGAGTCACCGGGGAGCTGTTTTTT. Protein product: CASSPRRTGVTGELFF.

This clonotype turned up a few times. The rearrangement joins TRBV4-2 to TRBJ2-1; TRBD2 is a possible D gene (6 bases). The CDR3 runs to 16 residues. V was clipped by 0 bases and J by 6 bases, with 15 bases between them. The germline V gene has CDR1 LGHNA and CDR2 YNFKEQ. The CDR3 sequence is CASSQEGLALGNEQFF. The CDR3 DNA reads as TGTGCCAGCAGCCAAGAAGGCCTAGCGTTGGGCAATGAGCAGTTCTTC.

The J gene is TRBJ1-1, the V gene TRBV10-2; D not certain. V was pared by 10 bases and J by 2 bases, with 14 bases between. Germline CDR1 WSHSY, CDR2 SAAADI. The CDR3 is made up of 13 amino acids. For the CDR3, the DNA is TGCGCCATCACCGACGGAGGAAACACTGAAGCTTTCTTT. It translates to CAITDGGNTEAFF.

The V call is TRBV9, the J call TRBJ2-1; TRBD2 aligns across 10 bases. The CDR3 loop spans 14 amino acids. J lost 6 bases, V lost 2 bases, and 2 bases had no gene match. Germline V gene sequence: CDR1 SGDLS, CDR2 YYNGEE. CDR3 DNA sequence: TGTGCCAGCAGCGTGAGCGGGAGGGGCAATGAGCAGTTCTTC. Protein sequence: CASSVSGRGNEQFF.

The chain couples TRBV29-1 to TRBJ2-1; D uncertain. CDR3 length: 12 amino acids. The germline CDR1 and CDR2 sequences are SQVTM and ANQGSEA. V was shortened by 4 bases and J by 5 bases, with 9 bases between the two germline ends. In DNA, the CDR3 is TGCAGCGTTGGGGGTTTTGACAATGAGCAGTTCTTC. The encoded protein is CSVGGFDNEQFF.

This clonotype was seen more than once but under ten times. The chain couples TRBV5-1 to TRBJ1-4; TRBD1 is a possible D gene (5 bases). V lost 3 bases and J lost 0, with 6 bases in between. This CDR3 region has 14 residues. In germline, CDR1 is SGHRS, CDR2 YFSETQ. As DNA, the CDR3 is TGCGCCAGCAGCTCGACAGCAACTAATGAAAAACTGTTTTTT. Its protein is CASSSTATNEKLFF.

CDR3: CSVGRGVVETQYF. The DNA of the CDR3 is TGCAGCGTTGGGCGGGGCGTGGTGGAGACCCAGTACTTC. The chain couples TRBV29-1 to TRBJ2-5, with D possibly being TRBD2 (6 bases). With 4 bases removed from V and 5 bases from J, the gap between germline ends came to 14 bases. Germline V gives CDR1 SQVTM, CDR2 ANQGSEA. This CDR3 spans 13 amino acids.

This clonotype has more than one count but fewer than ten. The chain links TRBV3-1 to TRBJ2-2; D gene ambiguous. The CDR3 loop spans 15 amino acids. Trimming shortened V by 0 bases and J by 3 bases, and 8 bases separated the two germline ends. In germline, CDR1 is LGHDT, CDR2 YNNKEL (reference sequence). CDR3 in DNA: TGTGCCAGCAGCCAAGATAGTAGATACACCGGGGAGCTGTTTTTT. It is translated as CASSQDSRYTGELFF.

Only a few counts were recorded for this clonotype. The rearrangement links TRBV20-1 to TRBJ2-3; 7 positions agree with TRBD2. The CDR3 sequence is 15 residues long. CDR1 is DFQATT, CDR2 SNEGSKA, per germline (reference sequence). V lost 3 bases to trimming and J lost 2 bases; unmatched junction nucleotides: 8. The CDR3 loop is CSARPVSGFTDTQYF. CDR3 sequence (DNA): TGCAGTGCTAGGCCCGTTAGCGGGTTCACAGATACGCAGTATTTT.

This clonotype was observed once. The gene calls are TRBV6-1 and TRBJ1-5; a possible D gene is TRBD1 (5 bases). This CDR3 spans 15 amino acids. V was pared by 5 bases and J by 0 bases, with 11 bases between. Germline CDR1 reads MNHNS; CDR2 reads SASEGT. CDR3 in amino acids: CASSTGRSSNQPQHF. In DNA form, the CDR3 reads TGTGCCAGCAGTACGGGACGGTCTAGCAATCAGCCCCAGCATTTT.

V and J are TRBV5-1 and TRBJ2-7; 8 nucleotides agree with TRBD1. Germline V gene sequence: CDR1 SGHRS, CDR2 YFSETQ. V shed 0 bases, J shed 6 bases, and the junction held 14 bases outside the gene matches. The CDR3 has 17 amino acids. The CDR3 region has the DNA TGCGCCAGCAGCTTGGAATCCGGGACAGGAAAATCTGGCGAGCAGTACTTC. Protein: CASSLESGTGKSGEQYF.

This clonotype was counted between two and nine times. As DNA, the CDR3 is TGTGCCAGCAGCCAGTCACAGGGACGGAACACTGAAGCTTTCTTT. Residues: CASSQSQGRNTEAFF. The chain links TRBV7-3 to TRBJ1-1, with D possibly TRBD1 on 6 matching bases. The germline V and J ends were trimmed by 5 bases and 1 base, with 14 bases remaining between them. Germline V CDR1 and CDR2: SGHTA, FQGTGA. The length of the CDR3 is 15 residues.

The chain carries TRBV28 and TRBJ2-7; D is perhaps TRBD1 or TRBD2 (5 bases each). CDR1 is MDHEN and CDR2 is SYDVKM in the germline V gene. V lost 6 bases and J 0 bases, leaving 12 bases between the germline ends. The CDR3 totals 14 residues. The CDR3 sequence: CASSPGPYSYEQYF. CDR3 DNA sequence: TGTGCCAGCAGCCCGGGACCATACTCCTACGAGCAGTACTTC.

This clonotype was counted between two and nine times. This chain links TRBV3-1 with TRBJ2-3; D not resolved. CDR1 is LGHDT and CDR2 is YNNKEL in the germline V gene (reference sequence). The V and J ends lost 7 bases and 7 bases respectively, with 12 bases between them. This CDR3 region has 12 residues. CDR3 sequence: CASNSLGYTQYF. The CDR3 nucleotides read TGTGCCAGCAACTCCCTGGGGTATACGCAGTATTTT.

The table lists this clonotype with a few counts. The chain uses TRBV7-2 and TRBJ1-5; 8 nucleotides align to TRBD1. Germline V gene data show CDR1 as SGHTA and CDR2 as FQGNSA. The CDR3 runs 16 residues. J was trimmed by 2 bases and V by 6 bases; bases with no gene match: 9. The CDR3 spells CASRTTGGRGNQPQHF. CDR3 sequence (DNA): TGTGCCAGCAGAACTACAGGGGGGCGTGGCAATCAGCCCCAGCATTTT.

J is TRBJ1-2 and V is TRBV25-1; D is uncertain. Trimming cost V 1 base and J 0 bases, with 6 bases left between them. CDR3 length: 14 amino acids. CDR1 is MGHDK, CDR2 SYGVNS, per germline. The chain's CDR3 is CASSEWGANYGYTF. For the CDR3, the DNA is TGTGCCAGCAGTGAATGGGGAGCTAACTATGGCTACACCTTC.